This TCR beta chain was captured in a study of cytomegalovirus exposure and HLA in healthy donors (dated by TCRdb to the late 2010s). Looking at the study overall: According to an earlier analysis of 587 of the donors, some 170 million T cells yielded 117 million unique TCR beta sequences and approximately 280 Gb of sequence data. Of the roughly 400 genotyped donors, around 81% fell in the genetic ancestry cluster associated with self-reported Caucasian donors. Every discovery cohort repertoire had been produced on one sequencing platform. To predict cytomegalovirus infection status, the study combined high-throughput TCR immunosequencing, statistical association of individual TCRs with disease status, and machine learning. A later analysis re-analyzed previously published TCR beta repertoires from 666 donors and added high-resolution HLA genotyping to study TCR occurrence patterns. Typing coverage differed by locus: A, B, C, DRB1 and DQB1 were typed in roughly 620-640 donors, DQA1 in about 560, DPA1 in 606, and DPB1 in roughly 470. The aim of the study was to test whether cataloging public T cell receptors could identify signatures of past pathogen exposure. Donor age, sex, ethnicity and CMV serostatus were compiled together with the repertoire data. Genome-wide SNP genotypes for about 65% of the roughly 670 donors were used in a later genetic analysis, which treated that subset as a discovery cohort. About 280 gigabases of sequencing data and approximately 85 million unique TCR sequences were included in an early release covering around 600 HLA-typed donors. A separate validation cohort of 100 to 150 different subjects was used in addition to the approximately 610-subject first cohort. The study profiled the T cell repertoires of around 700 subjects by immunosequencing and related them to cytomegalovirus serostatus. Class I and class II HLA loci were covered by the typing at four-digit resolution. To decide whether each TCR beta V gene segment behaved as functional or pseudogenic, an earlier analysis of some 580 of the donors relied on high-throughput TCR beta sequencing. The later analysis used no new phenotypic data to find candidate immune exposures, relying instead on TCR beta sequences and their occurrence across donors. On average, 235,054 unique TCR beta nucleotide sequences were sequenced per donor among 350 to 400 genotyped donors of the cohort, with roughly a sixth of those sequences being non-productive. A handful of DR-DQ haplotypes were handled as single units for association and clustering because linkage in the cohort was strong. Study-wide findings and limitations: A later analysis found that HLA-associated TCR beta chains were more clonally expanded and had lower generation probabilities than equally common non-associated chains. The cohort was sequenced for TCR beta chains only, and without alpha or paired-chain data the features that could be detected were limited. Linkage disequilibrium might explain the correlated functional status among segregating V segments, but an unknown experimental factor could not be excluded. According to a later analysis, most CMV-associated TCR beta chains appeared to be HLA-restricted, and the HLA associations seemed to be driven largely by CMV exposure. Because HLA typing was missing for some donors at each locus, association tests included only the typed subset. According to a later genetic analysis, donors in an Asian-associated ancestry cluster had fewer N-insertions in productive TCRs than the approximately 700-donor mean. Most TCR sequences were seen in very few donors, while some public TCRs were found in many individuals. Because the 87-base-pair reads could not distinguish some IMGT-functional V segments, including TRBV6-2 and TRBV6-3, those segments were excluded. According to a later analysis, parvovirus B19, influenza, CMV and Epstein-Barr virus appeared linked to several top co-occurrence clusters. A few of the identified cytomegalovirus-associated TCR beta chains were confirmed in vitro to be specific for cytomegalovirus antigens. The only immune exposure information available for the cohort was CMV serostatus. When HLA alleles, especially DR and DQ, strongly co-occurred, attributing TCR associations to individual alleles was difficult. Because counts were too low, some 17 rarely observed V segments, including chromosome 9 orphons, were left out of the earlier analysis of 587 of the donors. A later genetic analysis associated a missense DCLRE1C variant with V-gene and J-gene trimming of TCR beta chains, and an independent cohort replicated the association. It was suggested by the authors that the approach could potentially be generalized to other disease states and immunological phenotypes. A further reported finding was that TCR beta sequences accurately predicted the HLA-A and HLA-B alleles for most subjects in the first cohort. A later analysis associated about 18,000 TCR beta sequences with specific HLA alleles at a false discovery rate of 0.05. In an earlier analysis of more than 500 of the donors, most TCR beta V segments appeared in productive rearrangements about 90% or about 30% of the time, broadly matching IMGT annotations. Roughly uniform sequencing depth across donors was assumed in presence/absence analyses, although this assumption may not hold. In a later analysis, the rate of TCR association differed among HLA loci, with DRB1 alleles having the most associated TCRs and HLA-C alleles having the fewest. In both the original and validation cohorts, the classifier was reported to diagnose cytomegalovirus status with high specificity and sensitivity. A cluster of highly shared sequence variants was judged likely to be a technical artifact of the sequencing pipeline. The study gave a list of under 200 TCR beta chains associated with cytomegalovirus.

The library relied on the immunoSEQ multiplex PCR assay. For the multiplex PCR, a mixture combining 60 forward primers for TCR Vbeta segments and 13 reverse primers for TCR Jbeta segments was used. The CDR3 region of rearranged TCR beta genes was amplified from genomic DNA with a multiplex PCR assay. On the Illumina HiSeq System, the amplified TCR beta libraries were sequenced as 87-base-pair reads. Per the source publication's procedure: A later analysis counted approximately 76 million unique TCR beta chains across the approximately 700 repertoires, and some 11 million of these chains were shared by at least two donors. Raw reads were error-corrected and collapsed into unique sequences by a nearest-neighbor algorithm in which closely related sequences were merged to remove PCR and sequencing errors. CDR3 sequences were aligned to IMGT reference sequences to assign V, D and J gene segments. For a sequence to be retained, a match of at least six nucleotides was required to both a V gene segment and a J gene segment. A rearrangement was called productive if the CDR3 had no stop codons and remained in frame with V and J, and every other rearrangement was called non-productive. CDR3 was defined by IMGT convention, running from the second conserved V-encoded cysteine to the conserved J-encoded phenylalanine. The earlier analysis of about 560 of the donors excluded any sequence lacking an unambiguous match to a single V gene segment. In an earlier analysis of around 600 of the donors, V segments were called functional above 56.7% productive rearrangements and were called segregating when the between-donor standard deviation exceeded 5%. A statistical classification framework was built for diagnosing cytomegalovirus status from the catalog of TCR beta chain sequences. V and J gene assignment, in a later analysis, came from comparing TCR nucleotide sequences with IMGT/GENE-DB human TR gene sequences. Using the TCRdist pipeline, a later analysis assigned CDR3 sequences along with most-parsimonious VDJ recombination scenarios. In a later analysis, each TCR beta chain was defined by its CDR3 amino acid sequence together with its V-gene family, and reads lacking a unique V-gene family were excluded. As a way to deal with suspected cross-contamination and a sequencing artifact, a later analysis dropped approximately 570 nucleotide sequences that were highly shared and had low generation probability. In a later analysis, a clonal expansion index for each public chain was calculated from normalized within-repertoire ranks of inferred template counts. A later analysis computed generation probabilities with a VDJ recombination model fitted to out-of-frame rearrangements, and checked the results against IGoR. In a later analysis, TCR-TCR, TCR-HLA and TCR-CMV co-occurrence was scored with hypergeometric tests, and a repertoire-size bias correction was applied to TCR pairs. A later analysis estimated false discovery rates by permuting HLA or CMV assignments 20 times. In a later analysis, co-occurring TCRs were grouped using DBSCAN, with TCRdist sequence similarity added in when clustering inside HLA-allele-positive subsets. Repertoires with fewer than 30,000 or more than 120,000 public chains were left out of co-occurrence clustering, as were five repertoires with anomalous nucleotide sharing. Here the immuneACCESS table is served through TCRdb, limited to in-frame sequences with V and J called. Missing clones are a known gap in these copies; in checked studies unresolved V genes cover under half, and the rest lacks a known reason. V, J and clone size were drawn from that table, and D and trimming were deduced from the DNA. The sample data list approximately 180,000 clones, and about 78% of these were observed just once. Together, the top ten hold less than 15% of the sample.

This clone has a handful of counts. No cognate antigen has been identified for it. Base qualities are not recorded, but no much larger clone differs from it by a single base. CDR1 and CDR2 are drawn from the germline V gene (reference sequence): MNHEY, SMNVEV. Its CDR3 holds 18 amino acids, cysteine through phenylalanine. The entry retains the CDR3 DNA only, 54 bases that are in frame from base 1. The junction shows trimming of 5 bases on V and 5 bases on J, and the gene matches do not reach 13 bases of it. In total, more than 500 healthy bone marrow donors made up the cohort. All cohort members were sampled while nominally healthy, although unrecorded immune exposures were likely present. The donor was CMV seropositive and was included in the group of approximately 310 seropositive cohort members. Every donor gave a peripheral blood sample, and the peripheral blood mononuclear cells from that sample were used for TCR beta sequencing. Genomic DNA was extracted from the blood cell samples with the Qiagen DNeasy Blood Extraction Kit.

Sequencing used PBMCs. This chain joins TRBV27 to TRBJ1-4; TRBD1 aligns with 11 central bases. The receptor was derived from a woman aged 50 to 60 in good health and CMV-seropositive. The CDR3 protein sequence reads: CASSPLGQGAAWNEKLFF. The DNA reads TGTGCCAGCAGTCCACTCGGACAGGGGGCGGCGTGGAATGAAAAACTGTTTTTT. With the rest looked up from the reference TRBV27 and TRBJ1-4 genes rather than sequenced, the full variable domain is EAQVTQNPRYLITVTGKKLTVTCSQNMNHEYMSWYRQDPGLGLRQIYYSMNVEVTDKGDVPEGYKVSRKEKRNFPLILESPSPNQTSLYFCASSPLGQGAAWNEKLFFGSGTQLSVL.